A selection of T cell receptor beta chains follows, all from one sample in a study of cytomegalovirus exposure and HLA in healthy donors. Libraries were prepared by immunoSEQ multiplex PCR; TCRdb keeps only in-frame clonotypes and omits some of them. The top ten hold about 4% of the sample, which has under 300,000 clones, approximately 90% seen once. Input material: PBMCs. Every receptor here comes from a man aged 40-55 years in good health and CMV-seropositive. Each CDR3 is given with its conserved first and last residue. A D gene is named only where the DNA matches it firmly. The size of a clone is reported for some rows only, either as once, few or many, or as a class for expanded clones.

-,TRBV6-1,-,TRBJ2-7,14,CASSEERGSHEQYF,TGTGCCAGCAGTGAAGAACGGGGTAGCCACGAGCAGTACTTC
once,TRBV28,TRBD1,TRBJ1-2,15,CASTPRTGGDYGYTF,TGTGCCAGCACCCCTCGGACAGGGGGCGACTATGGCTACACCTTC
-,TRBV28,-,TRBJ2-7,12,CASNGGTYEQYF,TGTGCCAGCAATGGGGGGACCTACGAGCAGTACTTC
-,TRBV28,-,TRBJ1-1,15,CASSGPGLQGPEAFF,TGTGCCAGCAGTGGACCGGGACTCCAAGGACCTGAAGCTTTCTTT
-,TRBV7-9,TRBD1,TRBJ1-5,16,CASSFVGQGSNQPQHF,TGTGCCAGCAGCTTCGTTGGACAGGGTAGCAATCAGCCCCAGCATTTT
-,TRBV6-5,-,TRBJ1-1,13,CASSYPREAVAFF,TGTGCCAGCAGTTACCCCAGGGAGGCTGTCGCTTTCTTT
-,TRBV4-2,-,TRBJ2-7,14,CASSQAASSYEQYF,TGTGCCAGCAGCCAAGCGGCTAGCTCCTACGAGCAGTACTTC
-,TRBV6-5,-,TRBJ2-2,15,CASSYRTPNTGELFF,TGTGCCAGCAGTTACAGGACTCCGAACACCGGGGAGCTGTTTTTT
-,TRBV18,TRBD1,TRBJ2-2,16,CASSPPAGTDTGELFF,TGTGCCAGCTCACCACCGGCCGGGACAGACACCGGGGAGCTGTTTTTT
-,TRBV27,TRBD1,TRBJ1-4,15,CASRHTGTGDEKLFF,TGTGCCAGCAGACATACCGGGACAGGGGATGAAAAACTGTTTTTT
-,TRBV7-9,-,TRBJ2-1,16,CASSPVGGQAYNEQFF,TGTGCCAGCAGCCCGGTTGGGGGACAAGCCTACAATGAGCAGTTCTTC
-,TRBV27,TRBD2,TRBJ2-2,14,CASSLLAGSGELFF,TGTGCCAGCAGTTTACTAGCGGGTTCGGGGGAGCTGTTTTTT
-,TRBV5-1,TRBD2,TRBJ2-1,18,CASSLGVAGDGSYNEQFF,TGCGCCAGCAGCTTGGGAGTAGCGGGAGACGGCTCCTACAATGAGCAGTTCTTC
-,TRBV29-1,TRBD1,TRBJ2-7,14,CSVVKTGGYYEQYF,TGCAGCGTTGTAAAAACAGGGGGCTACTACGAGCAGTACTTC
few,TRBV6-5,TRBD1,TRBJ1-1,14,CASAWDSENTEAFF,TGTGCCAGCGCCTGGGACAGCGAGAACACTGAAGCTTTCTTT